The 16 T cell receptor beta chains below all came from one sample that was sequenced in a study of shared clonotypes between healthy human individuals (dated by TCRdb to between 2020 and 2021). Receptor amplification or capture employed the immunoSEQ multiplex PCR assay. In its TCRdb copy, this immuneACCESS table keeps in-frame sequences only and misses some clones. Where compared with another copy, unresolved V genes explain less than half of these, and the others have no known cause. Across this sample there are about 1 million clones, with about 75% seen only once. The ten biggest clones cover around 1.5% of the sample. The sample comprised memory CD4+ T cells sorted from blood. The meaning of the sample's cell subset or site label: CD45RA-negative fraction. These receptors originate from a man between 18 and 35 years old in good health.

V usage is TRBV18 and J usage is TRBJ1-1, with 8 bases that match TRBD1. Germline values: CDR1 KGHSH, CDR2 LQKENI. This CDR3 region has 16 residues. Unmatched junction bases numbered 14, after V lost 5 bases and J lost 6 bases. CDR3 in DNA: TGTGCCAGCTCATCCCAGGGGGCGGTTATCGGCGCTGAAGCTTTCTTT. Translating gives CASSSQGAVIGAEAFF.

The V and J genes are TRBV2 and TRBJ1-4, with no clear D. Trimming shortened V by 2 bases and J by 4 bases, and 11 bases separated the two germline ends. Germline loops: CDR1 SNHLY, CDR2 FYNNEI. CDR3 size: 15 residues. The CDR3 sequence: CASSESGMFNEKLFF. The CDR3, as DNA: TGTGCCAGCAGTGAATCCGGGATGTTTAATGAAAAACTGTTTTTT.

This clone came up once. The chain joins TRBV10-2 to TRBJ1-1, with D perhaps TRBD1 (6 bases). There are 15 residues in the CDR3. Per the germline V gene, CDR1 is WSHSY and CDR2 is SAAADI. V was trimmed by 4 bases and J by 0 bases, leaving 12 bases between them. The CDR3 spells CASSGRGGMNTEAFF. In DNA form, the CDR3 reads TGCGCCAGCAGTGGGAGGGGGGGAATGAACACTGAAGCTTTCTTT.

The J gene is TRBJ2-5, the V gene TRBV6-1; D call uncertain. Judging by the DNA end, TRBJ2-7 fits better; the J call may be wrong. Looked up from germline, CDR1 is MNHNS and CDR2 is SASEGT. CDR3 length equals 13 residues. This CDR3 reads CASSPPGFNEQYF. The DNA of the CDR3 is TGTGCCAGCAGCCCACCAGGTTTTAACGAGCAGTACTTC.

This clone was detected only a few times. CDR3 nucleotide sequence: TGTGCCAGCTCACGAACCTTGGATGAAAAACTGTTTTTT. It is translated as CASSRTLDEKLFF. The chain carries TRBV18 and TRBJ1-4, with no clear D. Trimming cost V 4 bases and J 6 bases, with 9 bases left between them. CDR3 length: 13 residues. CDR1 and CDR2 from the germline V gene are KGHSH and LQKENI. The variable domain in full, completed from reference TRBV18 and TRBJ1-4, reads NAGVMQNPRHLVRRRGQEARLRCSPMKGHSHVYWYRQLPEEGLKFMVYLQKENIIDESGMPKERFSAEFPKEGPSILRIQQVVRGDSAAYFCASSRTLDEKLFFGSGTQLSVL.

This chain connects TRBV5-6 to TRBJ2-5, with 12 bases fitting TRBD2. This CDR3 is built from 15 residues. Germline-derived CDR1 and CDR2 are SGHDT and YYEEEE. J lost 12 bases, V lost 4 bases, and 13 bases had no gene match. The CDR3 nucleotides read TGTGCCAGCAGCATACCGGGACTAGCGGGTCTGGGGGAGTACTTC. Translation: CASSIPGLAGLGEYF.

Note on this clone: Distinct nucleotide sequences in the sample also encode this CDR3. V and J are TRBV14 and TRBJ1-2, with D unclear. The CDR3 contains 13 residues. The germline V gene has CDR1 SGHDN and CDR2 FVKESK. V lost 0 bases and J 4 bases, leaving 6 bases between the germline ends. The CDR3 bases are TGTGCCAGCAGCCAAGACAGAGGCTATGGCTACACCTTC. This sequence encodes CASSQDRGYGYTF.

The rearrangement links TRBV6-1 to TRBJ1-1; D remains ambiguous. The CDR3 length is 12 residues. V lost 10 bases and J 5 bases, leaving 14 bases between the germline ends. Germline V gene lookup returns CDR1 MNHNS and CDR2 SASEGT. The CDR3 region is CAIQSFWTEAFF. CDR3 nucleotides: TGTGCCATCCAGAGTTTCTGGACTGAAGCTTTCTTT.

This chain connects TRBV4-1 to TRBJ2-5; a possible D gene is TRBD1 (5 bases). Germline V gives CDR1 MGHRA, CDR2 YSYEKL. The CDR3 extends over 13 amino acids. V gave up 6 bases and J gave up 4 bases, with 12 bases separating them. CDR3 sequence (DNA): TGCGCCAGCAGGGGGCTTGGGGCAGAGACCCAGTACTTC. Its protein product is CASRGLGAETQYF.

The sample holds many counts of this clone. The CDR3 nucleotides read TGTGCCAGCAGCTTTGGGTGGCAAAACTACGAGCAGTACTTC. Translated, it gives CASSFGWQNYEQYF. This chain connects TRBV11-1 to TRBJ2-7; D is undetermined. CDR1 SGHAT and CDR2 FQDESV come from the germline V gene (reference sequence). The CDR3 loop spans 14 amino acids. Trimming took off 3 bases at V and 3 bases at J, with 12 bases between the two ends.

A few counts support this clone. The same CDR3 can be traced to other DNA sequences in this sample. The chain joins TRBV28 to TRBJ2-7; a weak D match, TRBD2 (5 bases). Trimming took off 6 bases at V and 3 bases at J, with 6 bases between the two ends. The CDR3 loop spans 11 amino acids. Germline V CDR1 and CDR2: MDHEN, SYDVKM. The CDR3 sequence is CASRGSYEQYF. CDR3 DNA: TGTGCCAGCAGGGGGAGCTACGAGCAGTACTTC.

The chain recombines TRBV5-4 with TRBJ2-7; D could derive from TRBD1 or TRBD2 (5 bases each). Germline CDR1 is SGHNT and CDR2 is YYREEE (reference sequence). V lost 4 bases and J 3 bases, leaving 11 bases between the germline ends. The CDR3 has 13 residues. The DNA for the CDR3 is TGTGCCAGCAGCCCCGGGGCTATCTACGAGCAGTACTTC. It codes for CASSPGAIYEQYF.

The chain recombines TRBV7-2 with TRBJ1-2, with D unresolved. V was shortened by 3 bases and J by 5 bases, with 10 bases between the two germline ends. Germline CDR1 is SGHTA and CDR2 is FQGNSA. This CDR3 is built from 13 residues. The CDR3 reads CASSFREGYGYTF. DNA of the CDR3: TGTGCCAGCAGCTTCCGGGAGGGTTATGGCTACACCTTC.

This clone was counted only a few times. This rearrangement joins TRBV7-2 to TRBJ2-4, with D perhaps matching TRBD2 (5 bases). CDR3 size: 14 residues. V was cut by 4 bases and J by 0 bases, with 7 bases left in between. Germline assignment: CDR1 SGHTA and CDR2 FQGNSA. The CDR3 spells CASSSGLAKNIQYF. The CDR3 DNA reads TGTGCCAGCAGCTCCGGACTAGCCAAAAACATTCAGTACTTC.

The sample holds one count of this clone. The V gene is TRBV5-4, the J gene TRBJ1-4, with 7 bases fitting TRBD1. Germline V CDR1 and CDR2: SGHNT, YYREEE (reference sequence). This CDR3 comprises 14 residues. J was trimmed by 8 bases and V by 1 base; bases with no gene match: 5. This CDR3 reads CASSLSRGEEKLFF. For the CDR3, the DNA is TGTGCCAGCAGCTTGAGCAGGGGGGAGGAAAAACTGTTTTTT. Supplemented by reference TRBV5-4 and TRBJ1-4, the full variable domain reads ETGVTQSPTHLIKTRGQQVTLRCSSQSGHNTVSWYQQALGQGPQFIFQYYREEENGRGNFPPRFSGLQFPNYSSELNVNALELDDSALYLCASSLSRGEEKLFFGSGTQLSVL.

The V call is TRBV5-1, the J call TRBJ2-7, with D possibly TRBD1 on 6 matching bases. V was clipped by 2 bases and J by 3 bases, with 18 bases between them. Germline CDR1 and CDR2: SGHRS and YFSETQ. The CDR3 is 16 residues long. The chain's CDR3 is CASSFVGTTDSYEQYF. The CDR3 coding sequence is TGCGCCAGCAGCTTCGTAGGGACAACTGATAGCTACGAGCAGTACTTC.